The 15 T cell receptor beta chains listed next were all sequenced from one sample in a study of T cell repertoires in cytomegalovirus infection. In TCRdb, the reads were re-called with MiXCR into one record per CDR3 protein. This sample has 200,000 to 250,000 distinct CDR3 sequences, with around 12% found just once. Sequences were obtained from PBMCs. The receptors originated from a human donor in good health (CMV status not recorded). Some clones in this sample may be carry-over from other donors' samples.

This clonotype was detected a few times. The rearrangement links TRBV6-2 or TRBV6-3 to TRBJ2-4; 8 nucleotides line up with TRBD1. This CDR3 is built from 14 residues. J lost 8 bases, V lost 0 bases, and 3 bases had no gene match. Per the germline V gene, CDR1 is MNHEY and CDR2 is SVGEGT. For the CDR3, the DNA is TGTGCCAGCAGTTACTCGCTGACAGGGGACATTCAGTACTTC. Amino acids: CASSYSLTGDIQYF.

This clonotype came up a few times. The V call is TRBV5-1, the J call TRBJ2-7; TRBD2 matches 9 bases. Germline lookup yields CDR1 SGHRS and CDR2 YFSETQ. This CDR3 is built from 14 residues. The ends lost 3 bases at V and 3 bases at J; junction bases unmatched: 4. The DNA of the CDR3 is TGCGCCAGCAGCTGGACAGCGGGAGGCTACGAGCAGTACTTC. The encoded protein is CASSWTAGGYEQYF. The full variable domain, completed using reference TRBV5-1 and TRBJ2-7, is KAGVTQTPRYLIKTRGQQVTLSCSPISGHRSVSWYQQTPGQGLQFLFEYFSETQRNKGNFPGRFSGRQFSNSRSEMNVSTLELGDSALYLCASSWTAGGYEQYFGPGTRLTVT.

In its sample, this clonotype was seen a few times. The J gene is TRBJ1-1, the V gene TRBV11-1; tentatively, D is TRBD1 (5 bases). The CDR3 totals 14 residues. From germline, CDR1 is SGHAT and CDR2 FQDESV (reference sequence). Trimming removed 5 bases from V and 1 base from J, with 11 bases in between. CDR3 sequence reads: CASSRRTGNTEAFF. The CDR3 DNA sequence: TGTGCCAGCAGCCGAAGAACAGGGAACACTGAAGCTTTCTTT. The whole variable domain, filled in from reference TRBV11-1 and TRBJ1-1, reads EAEVAQSPRYKITEKSQAVAFWCDPISGHATLYWYRQILGQGPELLVQFQDESVVDDSQLPKDRFSAERLKGVDSTLKIQPAELGDSAMYLCASSRRTGNTEAFFGQGTRLTVV.

There are many counts of this clonotype. The J gene is TRBJ1-1, the V gene TRBV7-2, with 7 bases matching TRBD1. J was trimmed by 1 base and V by 5 bases; bases with no gene match: 4. The CDR3 covers 14 residues. Germline V gene lookup returns CDR1 SGHTA and CDR2 FQGNSA. CDR3 in amino acids: CASSPDRSNTEAFF. CDR3 DNA sequence: TGTGCCAGCAGCCCGGACAGGTCGAACACTGAAGCTTTCTTT.

This clonotype was observed at least ten times. The chain joins TRBV7-2 to TRBJ2-7, with 7 bases fitting TRBD1. Germline loops: CDR1 SGHTA, CDR2 FQGNSA. After removal of 5 bases from V and 1 base from J, the junction contained 8 bases not matched to a gene. The CDR3 consists of 15 residues. CDR3 amino acids: CASSPDRDSSYEQYF. CDR3 bases: TGTGCCAGCAGCCCCGATCGGGACAGTTCCTACGAGCAGTACTTC.

This clonotype was seen ten or more times. This sequence joins TRBV7-2 and TRBJ1-1; D may be TRBD1 (6 bases). Germline-derived CDR1 and CDR2 are SGHTA and FQGNSA. The V end was cut by 1 base, the J end by 3 bases, with 12 bases between. CDR3 size: 15 residues. CDR3 sequence: CASSLDRQEHTEAFF. For the CDR3, the DNA is TGTGCCAGCAGCTTAGATCGACAGGAACACACTGAAGCTTTCTTT. The entire variable domain, with the rest obtained from reference TRBV7-2 and TRBJ1-1, is as follows: GAGVSQSPSNKVTEKGKDVELRCDPISGHTALYWYRQSLGQGLEFLIYFQGNSAPDKSGLPSDRFSAERTGGSVSTLTIQRTQQEDSAVYLCASSLDRQEHTEAFFGQGTRLTVV.

The table lists this clonotype with many counts. This sequence joins TRBV7-9 and TRBJ1-1; D not certain. V was shortened by 5 bases and J by 5 bases, with 6 bases between the two germline ends. Per the germline V gene, CDR1 is SEHNR and CDR2 is FQNEAQ (reference sequence). CDR3 length: 11 amino acids. The CDR3 nucleotides read TGTGCCAGCAGCCTCGAAACTGAAGCTTTCTTT. It is translated as CASSLETEAFF. The full variable domain, completed using reference TRBV7-9 and TRBJ1-1, is DTGVSQNPRHKITKRGQNVTFRCDPISEHNRLYWYRQTLGQGPEFLTYFQNEAQLEKSRLLSDRFSAERPKGSFSTLEIQRTEQGDSAMYLCASSLETEAFFGQGTRLTVV.

This clonotype was detected once. This may come from a read error, since a much larger clone is one base off. V is TRBV29-1 and J is TRBJ1-1, with TRBD1 matching 7 bases. The CDR3 runs 13 residues. CDR1 is SQVTM, CDR2 ANQGSEA, per germline. CDR3: CSGEGALNTEALF. The CDR3 DNA is TGCAGCGGAGAGGGGGCATTGAACACTGAAGCTTTATTT.

This clonotype has more than one count but fewer than ten. The J gene is TRBJ2-3, the V gene TRBV4-3, with D uncertain. The CDR3 totals 17 residues. V was pared by 0 bases and J by 2 bases, with 15 bases between. Per the germline V gene, CDR1 is LGHNA and CDR2 is YSLEER. The CDR3 loop is CASSQDFRSSPTDTQYF. The CDR3 region has the DNA TGCGCCAGCAGCCAAGATTTTAGAAGTTCCCCCACAGATACGCAGTATTTT.

This clonotype was seen only a few times. The chain joins TRBV12-3 or TRBV12-4 to TRBJ1-4, with a tentative D call TRBD1 (5 bases). The CDR3 runs 16 residues. V was shortened by 5 bases and J by 2 bases, with 15 bases between the two germline ends. CDR3 DNA sequence: TGTGCCAGCAGTCCGCGGGAGGGGCAGACTAATGAAAAACTGTTTTTT. It encodes CASSPREGQTNEKLFF.

The chain combines TRBV18 with TRBJ2-1; 8 bases agree with TRBD1. The CDR3 has 15 amino acids. The V segment lost 3 bases and the J segment 4 bases; nucleotides outside the gene matches: 5. Germline CDR1 and CDR2: KGHSH and LQKENI. CDR3 amino acids: CASSPSGTGYNEQFF. The CDR3 nucleotides are TGTGCCAGCTCACCCTCCGGGACAGGTTACAATGAGCAGTTCTTC. The entire variable domain, with the rest obtained from reference TRBV18 and TRBJ2-1, is as follows: NAGVMQNPRHLVRRRGQEARLRCSPMKGHSHVYWYRQLPEEGLKFMVYLQKENIIDESGMPKERFSAEFPKEGPSILRIQQVVRGDSAAYFCASSPSGTGYNEQFFGPGTRLTVL.

J is TRBJ2-5 and V is TRBV9; 12 bases match TRBD2. The CDR3 sequence is 17 residues long. The trim removed 5 bases at V and 5 bases at J, leaving 13 bases unmatched. The germline CDR1 and CDR2 sequences are SGDLS and YYNGEE. In nucleotides, the CDR3 is TGTGCCAGCAGTTCTACCCCTCCGGGACTAGCGGGCGAGACCCAGTACTTC. Its translation is CASSSTPPGLAGETQYF.

A remark on this clonotype: A much more abundant neighbour one base away suggests this may be a read error. This CDR3 is missing its conserved last phenylalanine or tryptophan, likely due to a read error. The gene calls are TRBV12-3 or TRBV12-4 and TRBJ2-7, with TRBD1 matching over 7 bases. Trimming cost V 6 bases and J 4 bases; bases outside gene matches: 6. This CDR3 region has 13 residues. CDR3 coding DNA: TGTGCCAGCAGACCAACAGGGGTATACGAGCAGTACTCC. Its translation: CASRPTGVYEQYS.

In this sample, this clonotype turned up many times. This chain joins TRBV28 and TRBJ2-6; D possibly matches TRBD1 or TRBD2 (5 bases each). The CDR3 length is 17 residues. The germline CDR1 and CDR2 sequences are MDHEN and SYDVKM. Trimming left V 5 bases short and J 2 bases short, with 16 bases between. The CDR3 region is CASSPRDGRPGANVLTF. Written as DNA, the CDR3 is TGTGCCAGCAGTCCCCGGGACGGTAGACCTGGGGCCAACGTCCTGACTTTC.

The chain couples TRBV19 to TRBJ1-1, with D possibly matching TRBD1 (5 bases). V was cut by 4 bases and J by 5 bases, with 14 bases left in between. Germline assignment: CDR1 LNHDA and CDR2 SQIVND (reference sequence). The CDR3 runs 14 residues. In nucleotides, the CDR3 is TGTGCCAGTAGTACGGCGGGGCCTGGGACTGAAGCTTTCTTT. This encodes CASSTAGPGTEAFF.